This is a list of T cell receptor beta chains from one sample in a study of T cells in Graves' hyperthyroidism and ophthalmopathy. Each CDR3 protein is one row after TCRdb ran MiXCR on the multiplex PCR reads. The table shows about 24,000 distinct CDR3 sequences, with roughly 49% occurring only once. Sequenced sample: blood. All receptors derive from a middle-aged woman with Graves' hyperthyroidism that later progressed to Graves' ophthalmopathy. Each CDR3 is given with its conserved first and last residue. D genes are given only for firm matches. Some rows have no size entry. The others give once, few or many, or a class for an expanded clone.

TRBJ2-7 | . | . | TRBV7-9 | CASSSRTRAASYEQYF | TGTGCCAGCAGCTCACGTACAAGGGCGGCCTCCTACGAGCAGTACTTC
TRBJ2-7 | . | . | TRBV20-1 | CSAPQVSSYEQYF | TGCAGTGCTCCACAGGTCAGCTCCTACGAGCAGTACTTC
TRBJ2-1 | . | . | TRBV7-8 | CASSSRLVNEQFF | TGTGCCAGCAGCTCCAGACTAGTCAATGAGCAGTTCTTC
TRBJ2-6 | many | . | TRBV19 | CASAKTGSGANVLTF | TGTGCCAGTGCCAAGACGGGGTCTGGGGCCAACGTCCTGACTTTC
TRBJ1-2 | medium-sized | . | TRBV25-1 | CASSELRGYGYTF | TGTGCCAGCAGTGAACTTAGGGGGTATGGCTACACCTTC
TRBJ1-2 | medium-sized | . | TRBV7-2 | CASSLRAGRGYTF | TGTGCCAGCAGCTTAAGGGCAGGGCGAGGCTACACCTTC
TRBJ2-7 | . | TRBD2 | TRBV4-2 | CASSQRAGTSEIYEQYF | TGTGCCAGCAGCCAGAGGGCGGGGACTAGCGAAATCTACGAGCAGTACTTC
TRBJ2-7 | . | . | TRBV2 | CASSAGTLSREQYF | TGTGCCAGCAGTGCGGGGACCCTGTCGCGCGAGCAGTACTTC
TRBJ2-1 | medium-sized | . | TRBV19 | CASSMVGARDEQFF | TGTGCCAGTAGTATGGTGGGAGCAAGAGACGAGCAGTTCTTC
TRBJ1-2 | . | . | TRBV19 | CASSYRGDRYGYTF | TGTGCCAGTAGCTACCGCGGGGATAGGTATGGCTACACCTTC
TRBJ1-5 | . | . | TRBV2 | CAVPGTIITDTQHF | TGTGCCGTCCCCGGGACTATAATCACAGATACGCAGCATTTT
TRBJ1-1 | many | . | TRBV19 | CASSMGPEAFF | TGTGCCAGTAGTATGGGACCTGAAGCTTTCTTT
TRBJ1-2 | . | . | TRBV19 | CASSMEAFSNYGYTF | TGTGCCAGTAGTATGGAGGCCTTCTCCAACTATGGCTACACCTTC
TRBJ1-4 | few | . | TRBV6-4 | CASSVRSNEKLFF | TGTGCCAGCAGCGTGAGAAGTAATGAAAAACTGTTTTTT
TRBJ2-6 | . | . | TRBV25-1 | CASSGYSGANVLTF | TGTGCCAGCAGTGGCTACTCTGGGGCCAACGTCCTGACTTTC
TRBJ1-2 | . | . | TRBV29-1 | CSVDNELTNYGYTF | TGCAGCGTTGATAACGAGTTGACAAACTATGGCTACACCTTC
TRBJ2-7 | . | TRBD2 | TRBV9 | CASSAESGKGYEQYF | TGTGCCAGCAGCGCGGAGAGCGGGAAGGGCTACGAGCAGTACTTC
TRBJ2-3 | medium-sized | . | TRBV24-1 | CATSDSARLDTQYF | TGTGCCACCAGTGATTCTGCCCGTTTAGATACGCAGTATTTT
TRBJ2-7 | . | TRBD2 | TRBV20-1 | CSARAHSLAGGYEQYF | TGCAGTGCTAGAGCCCATTCTCTAGCGGGAGGGTACGAGCAGTACTTC
TRBJ2-7 | . | TRBD1 | TRBV5-1 | CASSLGTGGDEQYF | TGTGCCAGCAGCTTAGGGACAGGGGGCGACGAGCAGTACTTC
TRBJ2-2 | . | . | TRBV6-4 | CASTREVGTGELFF | TGTGCCAGCACTCGGGAAGTAGGCACCGGGGAGCTGTTTTTT
TRBJ2-7 | once | TRBD1 | TRBV2 | CASTNRDRGYEQYF | TGTGCCAGCACTAACCGGGACAGGGGATACGAGCAGTACTTC
TRBJ2-3 | medium-sized | . | TRBV7-6 | CASSLTSGSTQYF | TGTGCCAGCAGCCTCACCTCGGGGTCTACGCAGTATTTT
TRBJ1-1 | . | . | TRBV2 | CAGTPGGFGGDTEAFF | TGTGCCGGCACCCCCGGGGGGTTTGGGGGGGACACTGAAGCTTTCTTT
TRBJ2-3 | many | . | TRBV5-4 | CASSLPLSSDTQYF | TGTGCCAGCAGCTTGCCCCTGAGTTCAGATACGCAGTATTTT
TRBJ1-2 | . | TRBD1 | TRBV7-2 | CASSLGGQGGGYTF | TGTGCCAGCAGCTTAGGGGGACAGGGAGGAGGCTACACCTTC
TRBJ2-2 | many | . | TRBV6-1 | CAGGVTGELFF | TGTGCCGGAGGCGTCACCGGGGAGCTGTTTTTT